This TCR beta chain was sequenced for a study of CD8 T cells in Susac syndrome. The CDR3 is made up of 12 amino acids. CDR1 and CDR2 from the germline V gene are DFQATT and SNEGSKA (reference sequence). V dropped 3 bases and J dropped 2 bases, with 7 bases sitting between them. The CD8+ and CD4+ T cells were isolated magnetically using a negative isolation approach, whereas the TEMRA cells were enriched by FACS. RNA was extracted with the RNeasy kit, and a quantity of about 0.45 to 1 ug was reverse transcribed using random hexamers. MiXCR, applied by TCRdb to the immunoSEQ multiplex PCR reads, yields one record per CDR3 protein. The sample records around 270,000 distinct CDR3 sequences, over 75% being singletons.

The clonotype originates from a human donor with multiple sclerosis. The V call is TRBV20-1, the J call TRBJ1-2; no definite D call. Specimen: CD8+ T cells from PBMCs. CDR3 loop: CSASRKNYGYTF. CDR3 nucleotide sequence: TGCAGTGCTAGCCGAAAAAACTATGGCTACACCTTC.